This T cell receptor beta chain was documented in a study of beta chain features in type 1 diabetes. Reverse transcription of all isolated RNA meant that expressed TCRB transcripts were sequenced. TCRdb's table, derived via immunoSEQ multiplex PCR, lists solely in-frame clones and lacks some. Among over 200,000 clones listed, about a tenth were seen once. With regard to this clone: Its antigen is undetermined.

Study-level findings and limits: Compared to healthy donors, patients appeared to have naive, central memory and Treg TCRB repertoires that were more alike. Shortening of TCRB CDR3s, moderate but significant, appeared in all four CD4+ subsets of Type 1 diabetes patients.

The CDR3 runs to 15 residues. V lost 10 bases and J lost 3, with 20 bases in between. Germline CDR1 reads ENHRY; CDR2 reads SYGVKD. This TCR was recovered from a young man with type 1 diabetes. The sequenced sample was naive CD4+ T cells from blood. The chain links TRBV10-3 to TRBJ2-3, with D perhaps matching TRBD1 (9 bases). The CDR3 sequence: CASLAGQGLTDTQYF. The CDR3, as DNA: TGTGCCAGCTTAGCGGGACAGGGACTTACAGATACGCAGTATTTT.